This T cell receptor (beta chain) was retrieved from a study of chemoradiotherapy in HPV16-positive cancers. Study summary: Functional T-cell assays on a couple of HPV16-positive patients' cells defined candidate HPV-specific clones and common TCR motifs.

Germline CDR1 LNHDA, CDR2 SQIVND (reference sequence). Trimming stripped 1 base from V and 4 bases from J, with 7 bases between. This CDR3 spans 13 amino acids. As for this clone: Its antigen is still unknown.

Assay: immunoSEQ multiplex PCR; the TCRdb copy retains only in-frame clones and omits some. The profile covers fewer than 70,000 clones, with around 90% appearing a single time and less than 3.5% taken by the ten largest. Regarding the study as a whole: Only a couple of HPV16-positive patients supplied the functional HPV-specificity definition. Candidate HPV-specific clones and E7-related TCR motifs grew in tumor during treatment.

The genes are TRBV19 and TRBJ1-1; D gene unclear. The receptor comes from a human donor with HPV-associated anogenital cancer. The sample was blood, taken from a patient who underwent chemoradiotherapy. As DNA, the CDR3 is TGTGCCAGTAGTATAGGGTGGGGCACTGAAGCTTTCTTT. Protein product: CASSIGWGTEAFF.